The 5 T cell receptor beta chains reported below all come from one sample, sequenced in a study of cytomegalovirus exposure and HLA in healthy donors. Researchers ran the PCR with 60 Vbeta and 13 Jbeta primers. TCRdb's copy holds only in-frame clones and misses some; the assay was immunoSEQ multiplex PCR. The sample contains 99,000 or so clones, over 65% of which appear only once. Sequenced: PBMCs. These receptors were collected from a man aged 35 to 55 in good health and CMV-seropositive.

This chain connects TRBV7-9 to TRBJ2-7, with D hard to call. Per germline, CDR1 SEHNR and CDR2 FQNEAQ (reference sequence). The CDR3 contains 12 residues. V lost 5 bases to trimming and J lost 6 bases, with 11 bases between them. This CDR3 is CASSPPGAEQYF. CDR3 nucleotides: TGTGCCAGCAGCCCCCCCGGTGCCGAGCAGTACTTC.

The V call is TRBV2, the J call TRBJ2-2; 7 bases match TRBD1. After removal of 10 bases from V and 3 bases from J, the junction contained 8 bases not matched to a gene. Germline V CDR1 and CDR2: SNHLY, FYNNEI. The CDR3 extends over 14 amino acids. The CDR3 bases are TGTGCCACCTACAGGGGCCTCGACACCGGGGAGCTGTTTTTT. It is translated as CATYRGLDTGELFF.

The chain combines TRBV9 with TRBJ2-2, with 9 nucleotides matching TRBD2. J lost 4 bases, V lost 1 base, and 5 bases had no gene match. Germline V lookup: CDR1 SGDLS, CDR2 YYNGEE. The CDR3 runs 16 residues. The CDR3 DNA is TGTGCCAGCAGCGTAAGGCTAGCGGGAACCACCGGGGAGCTGTTTTTT. Protein product: CASSVRLAGTTGELFF.

The genes are TRBV9 and TRBJ1-1; D unresolved. Trimming cost V 2 bases and J 1 base, with 9 bases left between them. Germline V gene data show CDR1 as SGDLS and CDR2 as YYNGEE. The CDR3 contains 14 residues. As DNA, the CDR3 is TGTGCCAGCAGCGTTGCACAAGAGAACACTGAAGCTTTCTTT. It is translated as CASSVAQENTEAFF.

The chain recombines TRBV7-2 with TRBJ2-7; 13 bases fit TRBD2. The junction had 4 bases not matched to a gene; V was cut back by 0 bases and J by 2 bases. This CDR3 is 17 amino acids long. Germline V gene data show CDR1 as SGHTA and CDR2 as FQGNSA. CDR3 DNA sequence: TGTGCCAGCAGCTTAGCAGGACTAGCGGGGGACCCCTACGAGCAGTACTTC. Translation gives CASSLAGLAGDPYEQYF. Filled out from reference TRBV7-2 and TRBJ2-7, the complete variable domain reads GAGVSQSPSNKVTEKGKDVELRCDPISGHTALYWYRQSLGQGLEFLIYFQGNSAPDKSGLPSDRFSAERTGGSVSTLTIQRTQQEDSAVYLCASSLAGLAGDPYEQYFGPGTRLTVT.